The 20 T cell receptor beta chains below were found in one sample sequenced in a study of cytomegalovirus exposure and HLA in healthy donors. 13 Jbeta primers and 60 Vbeta primers were used for the PCR. Produced via immunoSEQ multiplex PCR; TCRdb's table is partial and in-frame only. This sample has roughly 200,000 clones, with roughly four fifths found just once. Sample: PBMCs. The source is a man over 45 in good health and CMV-seronegative.

This chain connects TRBV29-1 to TRBJ2-2; tentatively, D is TRBD1 (5 bases). The CDR3 spans 15 residues. Germline assignment: CDR1 SQVTM and CDR2 ANQGSEA. V shed 2 bases and J shed 4 bases, with 14 bases lying between them. The CDR3 reads CSVESAGKGTGELFF. In nucleotides, the CDR3 is TGCAGCGTTGAATCGGCAGGGAAGGGCACCGGGGAGCTGTTTTTT.

The J gene is TRBJ1-4, the V gene TRBV6-5; D possibly corresponds to TRBD1 (6 bases). With 4 bases removed from V and 5 bases from J, the gap between germline ends came to 14 bases. The CDR3 is made up of 15 amino acids. The germline V gene encodes CDR1 MNHEY and CDR2 SVGAGI. CDR3 loop: CASSLQGWANEKLFF. In DNA, the CDR3 is TGTGCCAGCAGTTTACAGGGATGGGCGAATGAAAAACTGTTTTTT.

Turning to this clone: The identical CDR3 is also encoded by other nucleotide sequences in the sample. This sequence joins TRBV7-6 and TRBJ2-2, with a tentative D call TRBD1 (6 bases). CDR1 and CDR2 from the germline V gene are SGHVS and FNYEAQ. The CDR3 length is 14 residues. The V and J ends lost 4 bases and 2 bases respectively, with 8 bases between them. CDR3 loop: CASSSGTNTGELFF. As DNA, the CDR3 is TGTGCCAGCAGCTCCGGGACAAACACCGGGGAGCTGTTTTTT.

The V and J genes are TRBV11-3 and TRBJ2-2; TRBD2 is a possible D gene (5 bases). Trimming pared 4 bases from V and 0 bases from J, leaving 15 bases between. Germline V gene sequence: CDR1 SGHNT, CDR2 YENEEA. The CDR3 length is 17 residues. The CDR3 sequence is CASSSRSGDSNTGELFF. The CDR3 DNA is TGTGCCAGCAGCTCTCGATCCGGGGATTCGAACACCGGGGAGCTGTTTTTT.

This chain links TRBV9 with TRBJ2-3, with 8 bases fitting TRBD1. Trimming took 3 bases from V and 6 from J; bases not matched to a gene: 12. Per germline, CDR1 SGDLS and CDR2 YYNGEE. The CDR3 has 16 residues. Written as DNA, the CDR3 is TGTGCCAGCAGCGGTCAGGGGGCGCGGTGGTCGGATACGCAGTATTTT. Its protein is CASSGQGARWSDTQYF.

The CDR3 loop reads CASSVGVRQETQYF. CDR3 nucleotide sequence: TGTGCCAGCAGCGTAGGTGTGAGACAAGAGACCCAGTACTTC. This chain joins TRBV9 and TRBJ2-5; D gene ambiguous. The V end lost 0 bases, the J end lost 2 bases, and 8 bases lay between the germline ends. Germline V gene data show CDR1 as SGDLS and CDR2 as YYNGEE. This CDR3 region has 14 residues.

This clone has only a few counts. This chain joins TRBV19 and TRBJ2-3; possible D gene TRBD1, 6 bases. V was trimmed by 6 bases and J by 3 bases, leaving 13 bases between them. The germline CDR1 and CDR2 sequences are LNHDA and SQIVND (reference sequence). The CDR3 totals 14 residues. CDR3 bases: TGTGCCAGTAGGAAAGCGGACAGAACAGATACGCAGTATTTT. It is translated as CASRKADRTDTQYF.

The rearrangement links TRBV4-3 to TRBJ1-5, with 9 bases fitting TRBD1. The germline CDR1 and CDR2 sequences are LGHNA and YSLEER. J gave up 7 bases and V 4 bases, and 2 bases lay outside the gene matches. CDR3 length: 13 amino acids. CDR3 region: CASSPDRGQPQHF. DNA of the CDR3: TGCGCCAGCAGCCCCGACAGGGGGCAGCCCCAGCATTTT.

This clone was picked up one time. The chain has TRBV7-9 and TRBJ1-1, with 9 bases aligning to TRBD1. J was trimmed by 2 bases and V by 2 bases; bases with no gene match: 9. Germline CDR1 and CDR2: SEHNR and FQNEAQ (reference sequence). This CDR3 spans 17 amino acids. This CDR3 is CASSLPRGQGKNTEAFF. In DNA form, the CDR3 reads TGTGCCAGCAGCTTACCAAGGGGACAGGGAAAAAACACTGAAGCTTTCTTT.

The CDR3 DNA follows: TGTGCCAGCAGCTTGGGGGACAGGGCCCACGAGCAGTACTTC. Encoded protein: CASSLGDRAHEQYF. V gene TRBV5-8 combines with J gene TRBJ2-7, with TRBD1 identical over 9 bases. CDR1 is SGHTS and CDR2 is YDEGEE in the germline V gene. This CDR3 is 14 amino acids long. The V gene end was trimmed by 0 bases and the J gene end by 5 bases; junction bases not matched to a gene: 3. The whole variable domain, remainder taken from reference TRBV5-8 and TRBJ2-7, is EAGVTQSPTHLIKTRGQQATLRCSPISGHTSVYWYQQALGLGLQFLLWYDEGEERNRGNFPPRFSGRQFPNYSSELNVNALELEDSALYLCASSLGDRAHEQYFGPGTRLTVT.

The CDR3 DNA reads as TGTGCCAGCTCACTTAAGGGGTCCGGGGAGCTGTTTTTT. This codes for CASSLKGSGELFF. This chain links TRBV18 with TRBJ2-2; weak D call: TRBD1 (5 bases). Germline V gene sequence: CDR1 KGHSH, CDR2 LQKENI. CDR3 size: 13 residues. The V and J ends lost 4 bases and 6 bases respectively, with 9 bases between them.

The chain employs TRBV27 and TRBJ1-2; 7 nucleotides match TRBD1. The CDR3 totals 15 residues. CDR1 is MNHEY and CDR2 is SMNVEV in the germline V gene (reference sequence). The ends lost 6 bases at V and 6 bases at J; junction bases unmatched: 13. The CDR3 nucleotides are TGTGCCAGCAGACCGACAGGGACGATTGTCCATGGCTACACCTTC. It encodes CASRPTGTIVHGYTF.

The chain combines TRBV7-2 with TRBJ2-7; D perhaps matches TRBD1 (6 bases). CDR1 is SGHTA and CDR2 is FQGNSA in the germline V gene. The CDR3 is 13 amino acids. V was pared by 7 bases and J by 4 bases, with 14 bases between. The CDR3, as DNA: TGTGCCAGCACCATACAGGGAGCTTACGAGCAGTACTTC. Residues: CASTIQGAYEQYF.

This clone was counted only a few times. The V call is TRBV15, the J call TRBJ2-1, with 10 bases aligning to TRBD2. Germline V lookup: CDR1 LNHNV, CDR2 YYDKDF (reference sequence). Trimming removed 4 bases from V and 7 bases from J; junction bases left unmatched: 7. The CDR3 extends over 15 amino acids. In DNA, the CDR3 is TGTGCCACCAGCACCCCTAGCGGGAGAGGAAATGAGCAGTTCTTC. Translating gives CATSTPSGRGNEQFF.

This clone was counted once. The rearrangement uses TRBV7-8 and TRBJ2-1; 8 bases align to TRBD2. Looked up from germline, CDR1 is SGHVS and CDR2 is FQNEAQ. The CDR3 consists of 16 residues. V gave up 3 bases and J gave up 6 bases; unmatched junction bases: 10. DNA for the CDR3: TGTGCCAGCAGCTTGCTTGCTCTAGCGGGCATCAATGAGCAGTTCTTC. This gives the protein CASSLLALAGINEQFF.

The gene calls are TRBV6-4 and TRBJ1-5; D unresolved. The length of the CDR3 is 13 residues. Germline CDR1 MRHNA, CDR2 SNTAGT. With 9 bases removed from V and 0 bases from J, the gap between germline ends came to 9 bases. CDR3 in amino acids: CARGPCSNQPQHF. CDR3 sequence (DNA): TGTGCCAGGGGCCCTTGTAGCAATCAGCCCCAGCATTTT.

This rearrangement joins TRBV6-5 to TRBJ1-1; no reliable D call. The CDR3 has 15 residues. The ends were cut back, 0 bases at V and 4 bases at J, with 12 bases in the middle. Germline V CDR1 and CDR2: MNHEY, SVGAGI. The CDR3 loop reads CASSYSTGRSTEAFF. The CDR3 DNA reads TGTGCCAGCAGTTACTCGACGGGGAGGAGCACTGAAGCTTTCTTT.

V is TRBV5-1 and J is TRBJ1-1; D is possibly TRBD1 (5 bases). Germline CDR1 and CDR2: SGHRS and YFSETQ. The CDR3 is 15 amino acids. The ends were cut back, 4 bases at V and 0 bases at J, with 13 bases in the middle. CDR3 DNA sequence: TGCGCCAGCAGCAAACCCGACAGCTTGAACACTGAAGCTTTCTTT. Translating gives CASSKPDSLNTEAFF.

The chain employs TRBV7-2 and TRBJ1-1, with D tentatively TRBD1 (6 bases). The CDR3 consists of 15 residues. Germline V gives CDR1 SGHTA, CDR2 FQGNSA. Between the trimmed V and J ends, which lost 5 bases and 1 base, there was a span of 14 bases. The CDR3 nucleotides are TGTGCCAGCAGCCTAACAACAGGGTGGAACACTGAAGCTTTCTTT. Encoded protein: CASSLTTGWNTEAFF.

The chain links TRBV7-6 to TRBJ1-1, with a tentative D call TRBD1 (6 bases). The V gene lost 0 bases and the J gene lost 6 bases, with 14 bases spanning the gap. Per the germline V gene, CDR1 is SGHVS and CDR2 is FNYEAQ. The CDR3 is made up of 15 amino acids. CDR3 loop: CASSLARGRGAEAFF. The CDR3 DNA sequence: TGTGCCAGCAGCTTAGCGCGAGGCAGGGGCGCTGAAGCTTTCTTT.